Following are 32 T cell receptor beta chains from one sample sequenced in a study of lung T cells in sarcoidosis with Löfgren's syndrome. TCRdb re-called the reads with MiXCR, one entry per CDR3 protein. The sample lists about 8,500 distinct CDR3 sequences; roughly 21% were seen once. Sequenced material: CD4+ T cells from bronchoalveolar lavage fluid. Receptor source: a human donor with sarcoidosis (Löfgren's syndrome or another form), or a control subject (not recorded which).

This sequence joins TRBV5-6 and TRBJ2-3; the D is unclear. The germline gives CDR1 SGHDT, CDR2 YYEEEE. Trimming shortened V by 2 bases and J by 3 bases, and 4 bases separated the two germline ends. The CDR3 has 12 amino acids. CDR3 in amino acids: CASSFVTDTQYF. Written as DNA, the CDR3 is TGTGCCAGCAGCTTTGTTACAGATACGCAGTATTTT.

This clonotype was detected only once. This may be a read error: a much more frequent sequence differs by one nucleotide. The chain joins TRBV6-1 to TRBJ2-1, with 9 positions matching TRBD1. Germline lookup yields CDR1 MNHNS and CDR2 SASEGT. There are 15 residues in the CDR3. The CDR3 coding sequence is TGTGCCAGCAGTCCGCCGGGACAGGGTGTCAATGAGCAGTCCTTC. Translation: CASSPPGQGVNEQSF.

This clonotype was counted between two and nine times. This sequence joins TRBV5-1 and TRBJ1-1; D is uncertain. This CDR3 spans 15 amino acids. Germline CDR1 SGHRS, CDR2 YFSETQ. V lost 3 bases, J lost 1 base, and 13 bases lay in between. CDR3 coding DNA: TGCGCCAGCAGCTCGGTGGGGAGCCCGAACACTGAAGCTTTCTTT. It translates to CASSSVGSPNTEAFF. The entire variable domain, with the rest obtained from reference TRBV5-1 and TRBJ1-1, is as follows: KAGVTQTPRYLIKTRGQQVTLSCSPISGHRSVSWYQQTPGQGLQFLFEYFSETQRNKGNFPGRFSGRQFSNSRSEMNVSTLELGDSALYLCASSSVGSPNTEAFFGQGTRLTVV.

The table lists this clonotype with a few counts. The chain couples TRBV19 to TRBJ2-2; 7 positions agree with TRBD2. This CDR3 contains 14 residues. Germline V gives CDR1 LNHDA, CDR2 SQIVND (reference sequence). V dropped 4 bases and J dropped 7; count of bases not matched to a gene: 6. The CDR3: CASSTGLVSGELFF. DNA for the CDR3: TGTGCCAGTAGTACCGGACTAGTGAGCGGGGAGCTGTTTTTT.

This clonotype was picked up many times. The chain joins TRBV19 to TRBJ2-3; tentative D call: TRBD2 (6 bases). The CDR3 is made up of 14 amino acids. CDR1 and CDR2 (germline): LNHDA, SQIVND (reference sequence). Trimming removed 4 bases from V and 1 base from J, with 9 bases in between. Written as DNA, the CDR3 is TGTGCCAGTAGTAGGTCTAGCGGCACAGATACGCAGTATTTT. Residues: CASSRSSGTDTQYF.

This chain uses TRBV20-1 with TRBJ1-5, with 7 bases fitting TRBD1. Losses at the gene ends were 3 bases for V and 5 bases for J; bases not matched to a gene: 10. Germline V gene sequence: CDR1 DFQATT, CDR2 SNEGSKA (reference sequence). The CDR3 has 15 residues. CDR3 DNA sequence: TGCAGTGCTAGCTATACGGGACAGCCCGATCAGCCCCAGCATTTT. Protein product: CSASYTGQPDQPQHF.

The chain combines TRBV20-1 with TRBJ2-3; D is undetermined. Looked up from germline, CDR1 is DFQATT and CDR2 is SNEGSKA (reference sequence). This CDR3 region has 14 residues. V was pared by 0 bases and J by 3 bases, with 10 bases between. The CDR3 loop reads CSARDLGRTDTQYF. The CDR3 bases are TGCAGTGCTAGAGATCTGGGCCGGACAGATACGCAGTATTTT.

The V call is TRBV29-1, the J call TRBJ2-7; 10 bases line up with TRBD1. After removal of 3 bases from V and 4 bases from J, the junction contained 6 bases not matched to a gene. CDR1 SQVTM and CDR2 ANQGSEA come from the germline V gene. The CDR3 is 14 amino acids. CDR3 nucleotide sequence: TGCAGCGTTGAGCGCCGGGACAGGGGATACGAGCAGTACTTC. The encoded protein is CSVERRDRGYEQYF.

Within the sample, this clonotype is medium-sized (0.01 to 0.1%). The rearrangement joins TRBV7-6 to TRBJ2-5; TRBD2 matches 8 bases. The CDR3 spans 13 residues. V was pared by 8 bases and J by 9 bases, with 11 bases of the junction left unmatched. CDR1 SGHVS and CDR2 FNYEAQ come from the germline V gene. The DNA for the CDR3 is TGTGCCAGCGGACACGGGGGGGCCGGGGCCCAGTACTTC. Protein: CASGHGGAGAQYF.

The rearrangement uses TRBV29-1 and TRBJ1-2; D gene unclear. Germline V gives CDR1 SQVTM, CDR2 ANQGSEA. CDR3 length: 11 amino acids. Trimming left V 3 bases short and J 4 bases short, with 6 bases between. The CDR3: CSVEGSYGYTF. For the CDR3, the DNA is TGCAGCGTTGAGGGAAGCTATGGCTACACCTTC.

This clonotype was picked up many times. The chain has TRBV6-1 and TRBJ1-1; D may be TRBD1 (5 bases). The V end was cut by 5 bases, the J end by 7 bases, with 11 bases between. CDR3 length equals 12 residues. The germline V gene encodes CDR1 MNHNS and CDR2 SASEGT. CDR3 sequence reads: CASSYGGREAFF. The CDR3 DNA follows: TGTGCCAGCAGTTATGGGGGTCGTGAAGCTTTCTTT.

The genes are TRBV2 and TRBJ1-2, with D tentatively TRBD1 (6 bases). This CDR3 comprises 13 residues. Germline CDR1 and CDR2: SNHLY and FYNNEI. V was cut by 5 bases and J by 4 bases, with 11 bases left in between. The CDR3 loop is CASSQQGVYGYTF. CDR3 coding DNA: TGTGCCAGCAGTCAACAGGGTGTCTATGGCTACACCTTC.

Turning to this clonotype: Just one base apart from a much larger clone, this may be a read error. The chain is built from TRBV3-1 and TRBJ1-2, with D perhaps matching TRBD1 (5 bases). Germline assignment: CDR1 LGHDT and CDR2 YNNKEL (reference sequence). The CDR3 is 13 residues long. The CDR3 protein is CACSQEDPGKYTF. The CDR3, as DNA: TGTGCCTGCAGCCAGGAGGATCCAGGGAAATACACCTTC.

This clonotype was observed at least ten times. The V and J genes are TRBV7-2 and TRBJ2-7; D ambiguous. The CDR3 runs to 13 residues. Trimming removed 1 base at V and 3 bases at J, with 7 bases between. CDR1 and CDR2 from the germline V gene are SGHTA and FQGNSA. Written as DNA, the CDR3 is TGTGCCAGCAGCTTAGGCTCTGACTACGAGCAGTACTTC. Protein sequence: CASSLGSDYEQYF. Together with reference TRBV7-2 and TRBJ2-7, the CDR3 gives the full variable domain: GAGVSQSPSNKVTEKGKDVELRCDPISGHTALYWYRQSLGQGLEFLIYFQGNSAPDKSGLPSDRFSAERTGGSVSTLTIQRTQQEDSAVYLCASSLGSDYEQYFGPGTRLTVT.

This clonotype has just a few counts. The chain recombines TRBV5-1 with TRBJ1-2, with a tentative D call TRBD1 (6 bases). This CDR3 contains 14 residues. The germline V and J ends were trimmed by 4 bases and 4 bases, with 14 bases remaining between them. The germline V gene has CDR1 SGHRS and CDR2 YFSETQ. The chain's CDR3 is CASSPATGPYGYTF. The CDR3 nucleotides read TGCGCCAGCAGCCCAGCGACAGGCCCCTATGGCTACACCTTC.

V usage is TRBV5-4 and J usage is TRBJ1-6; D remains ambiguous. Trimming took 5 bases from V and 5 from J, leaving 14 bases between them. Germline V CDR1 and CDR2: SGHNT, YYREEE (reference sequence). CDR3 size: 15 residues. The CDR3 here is CASRLDFGDNSPLHF. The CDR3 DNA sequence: TGTGCCAGCAGGTTAGACTTTGGCGATAATTCACCCCTCCACTTT.

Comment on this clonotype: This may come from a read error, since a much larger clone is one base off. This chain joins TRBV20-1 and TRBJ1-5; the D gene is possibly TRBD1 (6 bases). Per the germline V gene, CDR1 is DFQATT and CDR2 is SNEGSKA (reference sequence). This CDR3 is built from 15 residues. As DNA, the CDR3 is TGCAATGCTAGAGATGAGGGGGATCACAATCAGCCCCAGCATTTT. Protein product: CNARDEGDHNQPQHF.

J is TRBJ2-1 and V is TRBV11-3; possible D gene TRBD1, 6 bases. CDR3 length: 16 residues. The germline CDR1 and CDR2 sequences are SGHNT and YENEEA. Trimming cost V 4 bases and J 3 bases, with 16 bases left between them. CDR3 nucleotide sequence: TGTGCCAGCAGCTCCCTTTTCACGGACAGCTACAATGAGCAGTTCTTC. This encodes CASSSLFTDSYNEQFF.

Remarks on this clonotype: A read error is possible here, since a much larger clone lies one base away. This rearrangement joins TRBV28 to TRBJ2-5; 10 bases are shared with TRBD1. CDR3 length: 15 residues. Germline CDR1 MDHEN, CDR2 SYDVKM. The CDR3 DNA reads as TGTGCCGGCAGTTTAGGACAGGGGGGAGCTGAGACCCAGTACTTC. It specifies CAGSLGQGGAETQYF.

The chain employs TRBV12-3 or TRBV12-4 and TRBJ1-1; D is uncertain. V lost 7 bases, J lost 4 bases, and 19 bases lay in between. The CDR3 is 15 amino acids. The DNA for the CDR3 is TGTGCCAGCACCGAGGGAGGCAGGCGGTCCACTGAAGCTTTCTTT. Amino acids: CASTEGGRRSTEAFF.

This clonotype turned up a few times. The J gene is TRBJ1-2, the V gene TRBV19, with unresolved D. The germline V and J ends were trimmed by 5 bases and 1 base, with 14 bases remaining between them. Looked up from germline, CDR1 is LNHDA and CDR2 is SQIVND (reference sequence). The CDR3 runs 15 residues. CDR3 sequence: CASSSPRLNNYGYTF. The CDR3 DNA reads TGTGCCAGTAGTTCCCCGCGACTTAATAACTATGGCTACACCTTC.

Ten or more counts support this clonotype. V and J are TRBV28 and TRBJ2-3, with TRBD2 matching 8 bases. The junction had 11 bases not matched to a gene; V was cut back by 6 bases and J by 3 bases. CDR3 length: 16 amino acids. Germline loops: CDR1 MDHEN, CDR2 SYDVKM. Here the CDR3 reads CASSSVSGGLTDTQYF. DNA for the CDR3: TGTGCCAGCAGCTCTGTTTCGGGGGGGCTAACAGATACGCAGTATTTT.

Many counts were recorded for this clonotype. The CDR3 coding sequence is TGTGCCAGCAGCGCCCGACAGGGGGCCGAGCAGTACTTC. It translates to CASSARQGAEQYF. V usage is TRBV3-1 and J usage is TRBJ2-7, with TRBD1 identical over 10 bases. CDR1 LGHDT and CDR2 YNNKEL come from the germline V gene (reference sequence). This CDR3 region has 13 residues. V trimming: 5 bases; J trimming: 6 bases; junction bases outside the gene matches: 4.

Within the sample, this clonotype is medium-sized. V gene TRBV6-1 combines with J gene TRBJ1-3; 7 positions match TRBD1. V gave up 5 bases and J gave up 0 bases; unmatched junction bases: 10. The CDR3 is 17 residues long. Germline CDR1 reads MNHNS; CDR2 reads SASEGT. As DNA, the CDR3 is TGTGCCAGCAGTCTGACAGGGAGGGAAAGCTCTGGAAACACCATATATTTT. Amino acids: CASSLTGRESSGNTIYF.

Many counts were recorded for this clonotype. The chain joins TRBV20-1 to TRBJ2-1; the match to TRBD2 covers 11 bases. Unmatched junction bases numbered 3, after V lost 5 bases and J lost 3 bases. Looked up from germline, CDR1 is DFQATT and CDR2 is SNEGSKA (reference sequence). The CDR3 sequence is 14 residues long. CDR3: CSAVGTSGYNEQFF. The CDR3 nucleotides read TGCAGTGCTGTCGGGACTAGCGGCTACAATGAGCAGTTCTTC.

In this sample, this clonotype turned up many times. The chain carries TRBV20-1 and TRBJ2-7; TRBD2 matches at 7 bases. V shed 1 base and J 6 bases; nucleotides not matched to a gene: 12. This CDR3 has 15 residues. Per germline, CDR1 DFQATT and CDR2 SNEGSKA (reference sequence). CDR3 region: CSARAPASGGVEQYF. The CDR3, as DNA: TGCAGTGCTAGAGCCCCGGCTAGCGGAGGGGTCGAGCAGTACTTC.

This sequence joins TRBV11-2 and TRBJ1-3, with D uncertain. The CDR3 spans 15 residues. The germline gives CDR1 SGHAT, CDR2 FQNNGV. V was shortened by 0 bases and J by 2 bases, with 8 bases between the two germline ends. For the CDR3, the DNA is TGTGCCAGCAGCTTAGAACCCGGGCCTGGAAACACCATATATTTT. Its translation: CASSLEPGPGNTIYF. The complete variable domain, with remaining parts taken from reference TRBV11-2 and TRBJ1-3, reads EAGVAQSPRYKIIEKRQSVAFWCNPISGHATLYWYQQILGQGPKLLIQFQNNGVVDDSQLPKDRFSAERLKGVDSTLKIQPAKLEDSAVYLCASSLEPGPGNTIYFGEGSWLTVV.

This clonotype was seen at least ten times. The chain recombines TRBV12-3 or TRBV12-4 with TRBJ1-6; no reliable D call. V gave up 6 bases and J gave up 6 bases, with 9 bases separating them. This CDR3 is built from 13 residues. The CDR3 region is CASRFKGNSPLHF. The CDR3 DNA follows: TGTGCCAGCAGGTTCAAGGGTAATTCACCCCTCCACTTT.

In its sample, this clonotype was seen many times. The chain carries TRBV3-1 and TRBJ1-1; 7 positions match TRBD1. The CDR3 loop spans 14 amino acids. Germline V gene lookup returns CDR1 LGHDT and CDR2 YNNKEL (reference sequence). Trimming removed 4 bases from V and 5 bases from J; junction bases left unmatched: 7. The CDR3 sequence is CASSPSDRATEAFF. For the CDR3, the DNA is TGTGCCAGCAGCCCCTCAGACAGGGCAACTGAAGCTTTCTTT.

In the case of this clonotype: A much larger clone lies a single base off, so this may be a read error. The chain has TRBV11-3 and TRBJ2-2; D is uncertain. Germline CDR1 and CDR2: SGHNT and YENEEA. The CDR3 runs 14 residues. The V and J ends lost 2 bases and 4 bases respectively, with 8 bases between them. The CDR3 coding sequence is TGTGCCAGCAGCTTAATGGCGAGCACCGGGGAGCTGTTTTTT. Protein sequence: CASSLMASTGELFF.

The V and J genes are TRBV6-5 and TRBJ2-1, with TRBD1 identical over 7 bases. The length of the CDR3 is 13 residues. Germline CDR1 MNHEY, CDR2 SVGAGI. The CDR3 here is CASGRKGGSEQFF. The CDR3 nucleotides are TGTGCAAGCGGAAGGAAAGGGGGCAGTGAGCAGTTCTTC.

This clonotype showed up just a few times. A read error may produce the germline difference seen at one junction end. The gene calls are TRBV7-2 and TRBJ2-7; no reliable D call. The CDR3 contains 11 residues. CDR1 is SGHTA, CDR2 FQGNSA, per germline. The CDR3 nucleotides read TGTGCCGGCAGCCCACTTAAGGAGCAGTACTTC. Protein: CAGSPLKEQYF.